This T cell receptor (beta chain) came from a study of shared clonotypes between healthy human individuals. This was a deep-level run. The table came from immunoSEQ multiplex PCR; TCRdb's copy has only in-frame clones and leaves some out. Of some 1 million clones listed, approximately 70% are singletons. Germline V gene data show CDR1 as SGHTA and CDR2 as FQGNSA. V lost 0 bases and J lost 4, with 4 bases in between. The CDR3 totals 13 residues. Concerning this clone: Antigen: not known.

Notes on the study in general: The four-donor shared clonotypes exceeded non-shared clonotypes in generation probability, with non-shared ones scoring lower. Sample collection involved blood only; tissue repertoires are likely different.

The chain employs TRBV7-2 and TRBJ1-5; no clear D gene. Sequences were obtained from memory CD4+ T cells sorted from blood. Subset reported: CD45RA-negative fraction. This receptor was identified in a man younger than 35 in good health. This CDR3 is CASSLAANQPQHF. CDR3 DNA sequence: TGTGCCAGCAGCTTAGCGGCTAATCAGCCCCAGCATTTT.